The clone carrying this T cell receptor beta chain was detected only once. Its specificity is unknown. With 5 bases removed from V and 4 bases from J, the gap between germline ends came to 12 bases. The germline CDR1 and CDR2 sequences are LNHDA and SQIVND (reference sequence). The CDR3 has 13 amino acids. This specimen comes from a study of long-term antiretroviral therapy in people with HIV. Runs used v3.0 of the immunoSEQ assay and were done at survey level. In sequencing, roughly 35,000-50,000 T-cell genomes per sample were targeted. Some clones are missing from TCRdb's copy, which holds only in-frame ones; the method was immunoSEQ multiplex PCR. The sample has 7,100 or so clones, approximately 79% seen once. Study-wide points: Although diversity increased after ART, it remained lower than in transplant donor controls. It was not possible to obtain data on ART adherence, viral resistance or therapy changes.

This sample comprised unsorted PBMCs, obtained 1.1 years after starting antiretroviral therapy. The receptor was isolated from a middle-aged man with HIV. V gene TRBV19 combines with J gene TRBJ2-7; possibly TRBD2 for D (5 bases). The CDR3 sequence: CASSAGLIYEQYF. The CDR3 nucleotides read TGTGCCAGTAGTGCTGGACTTATATACGAGCAGTACTTC.